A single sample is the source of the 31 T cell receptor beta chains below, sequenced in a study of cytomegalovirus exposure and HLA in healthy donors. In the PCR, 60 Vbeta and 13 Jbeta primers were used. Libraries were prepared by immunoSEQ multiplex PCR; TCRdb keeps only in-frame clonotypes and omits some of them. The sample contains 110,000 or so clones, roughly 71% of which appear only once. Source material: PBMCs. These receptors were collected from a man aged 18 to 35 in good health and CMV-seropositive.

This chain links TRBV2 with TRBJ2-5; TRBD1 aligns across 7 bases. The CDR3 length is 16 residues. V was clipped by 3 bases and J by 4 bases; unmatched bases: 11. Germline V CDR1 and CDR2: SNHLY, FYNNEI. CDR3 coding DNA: TGTGCCAGCAGTGAGGCGGCAGGGGGATTGGGAGAGACCCAGTACTTC. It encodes CASSEAAGGLGETQYF. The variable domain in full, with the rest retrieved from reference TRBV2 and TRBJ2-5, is EPEVTQTPSHQVTQMGQEVILRCVPISNHLYFYWYRQILGQKVEFLVSFYNNEISEKSEIFDDQFSVERPDGSNFTLKIRSTKLEDSAMYFCASSEAAGGLGETQYFGPGTRLLVL.

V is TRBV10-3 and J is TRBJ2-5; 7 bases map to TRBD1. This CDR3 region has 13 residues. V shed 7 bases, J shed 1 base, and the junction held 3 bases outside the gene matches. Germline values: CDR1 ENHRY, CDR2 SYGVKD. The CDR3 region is CAIKGAPQETQYF. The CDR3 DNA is TGTGCCATCAAGGGGGCCCCCCAAGAGACCCAGTACTTC.

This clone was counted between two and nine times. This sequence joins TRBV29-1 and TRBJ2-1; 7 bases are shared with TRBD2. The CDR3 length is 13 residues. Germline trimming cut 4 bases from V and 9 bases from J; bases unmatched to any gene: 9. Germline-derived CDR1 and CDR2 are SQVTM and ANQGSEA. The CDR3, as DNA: TGCAGCGTTGGCCCTCGGGGGGAGAGTGAGCAGTTCTTC. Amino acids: CSVGPRGESEQFF.

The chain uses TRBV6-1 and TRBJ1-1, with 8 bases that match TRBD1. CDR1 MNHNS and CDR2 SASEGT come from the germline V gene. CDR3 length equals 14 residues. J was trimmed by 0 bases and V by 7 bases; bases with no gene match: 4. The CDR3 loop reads CASKGRGLNTEAFF. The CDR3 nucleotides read TGTGCCAGCAAGGGCAGGGGGCTGAACACTGAAGCTTTCTTT.

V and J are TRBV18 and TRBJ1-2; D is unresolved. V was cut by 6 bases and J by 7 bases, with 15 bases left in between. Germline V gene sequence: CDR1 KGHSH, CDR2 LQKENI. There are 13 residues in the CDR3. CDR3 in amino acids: CASSRERAGGYTF. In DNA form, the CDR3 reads TGTGCCAGCTCCCGCGAGAGGGCCGGTGGCTACACCTTC.

The CDR3 sequence is CASSSSTGQGRTF. The CDR3 DNA is TGTGCCAGCAGCTCTTCCACCGGACAGGGGAGGACCTTC. This rearrangement joins TRBV7-3 to TRBJ1-2, with 9 bases matching TRBD1. The germline CDR1 and CDR2 sequences are SGHTA and FQGTGA. Trimming at V came to 4 bases and at J to 14 bases, leaving 11 bases not matched to a gene. The CDR3 extends over 13 amino acids.

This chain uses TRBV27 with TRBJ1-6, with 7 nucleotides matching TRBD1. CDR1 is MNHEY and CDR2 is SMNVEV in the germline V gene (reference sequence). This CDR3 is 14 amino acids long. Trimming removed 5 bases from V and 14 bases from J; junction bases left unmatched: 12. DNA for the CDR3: TGTGCCAGCAGTCCCCTTGGGTCAGGGGGGACCCTCCACTTT. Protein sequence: CASSPLGSGGTLHF.

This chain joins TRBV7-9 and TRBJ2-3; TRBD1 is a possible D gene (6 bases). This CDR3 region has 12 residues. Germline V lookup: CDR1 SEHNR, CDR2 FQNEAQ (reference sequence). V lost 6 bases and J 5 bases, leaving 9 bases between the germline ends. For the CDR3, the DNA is TGTGCCAGCAGACTAGGGGGAGATACGCAGTATTTT. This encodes CASRLGGDTQYF. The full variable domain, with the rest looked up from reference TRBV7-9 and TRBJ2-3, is DTGVSQNPRHKITKRGQNVTFRCDPISEHNRLYWYRQTLGQGPEFLTYFQNEAQLEKSRLLSDRFSAERPKGSFSTLEIQRTEQGDSAMYLCASRLGGDTQYFGPGTRLTVL.

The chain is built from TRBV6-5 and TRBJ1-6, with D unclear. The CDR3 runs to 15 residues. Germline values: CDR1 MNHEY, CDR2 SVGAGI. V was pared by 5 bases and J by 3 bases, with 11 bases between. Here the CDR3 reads CASSVGSGYNSPLHF. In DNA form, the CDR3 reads TGTGCCAGCAGTGTGGGCTCTGGCTATAATTCACCCCTCCACTTT.

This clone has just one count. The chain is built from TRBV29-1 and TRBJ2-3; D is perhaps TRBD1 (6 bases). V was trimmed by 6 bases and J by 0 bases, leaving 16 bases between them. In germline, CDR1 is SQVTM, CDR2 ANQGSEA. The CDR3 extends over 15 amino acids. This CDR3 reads CSVNRDWASTDTQYF. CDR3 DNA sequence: TGCAGCGTCAACAGGGATTGGGCTAGCACAGATACGCAGTATTTT.

The CDR3 loop is CASSPNLGRGRQETQYF. As DNA, the CDR3 is TGCGCCAGCAGTCCCAATTTGGGCAGGGGGCGGCAAGAGACCCAGTACTTC. The chain has TRBV5-1 and TRBJ2-5; 8 nucleotides align to TRBD1. This CDR3 is built from 17 residues. Trimming cost V 5 bases and J 2 bases; bases outside gene matches: 14. The germline V gene has CDR1 SGHRS and CDR2 YFSETQ.

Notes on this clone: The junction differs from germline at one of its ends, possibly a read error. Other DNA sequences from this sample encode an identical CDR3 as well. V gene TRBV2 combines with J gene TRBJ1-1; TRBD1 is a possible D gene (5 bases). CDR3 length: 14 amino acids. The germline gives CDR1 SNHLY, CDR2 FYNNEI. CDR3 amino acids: CASMDLGLYTEAFF. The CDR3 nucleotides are TGTGCCAGCATGGACCTGGGGCTATACACTGAAGCTTTCTTC.

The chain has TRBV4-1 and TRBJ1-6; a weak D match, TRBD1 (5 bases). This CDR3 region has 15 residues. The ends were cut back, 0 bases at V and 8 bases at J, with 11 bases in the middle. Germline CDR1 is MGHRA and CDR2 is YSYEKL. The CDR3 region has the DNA TGCGCCAGCAGCCAAGATAAGACAGCGCATTCACCCCTCCACTTT. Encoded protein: CASSQDKTAHSPLHF.

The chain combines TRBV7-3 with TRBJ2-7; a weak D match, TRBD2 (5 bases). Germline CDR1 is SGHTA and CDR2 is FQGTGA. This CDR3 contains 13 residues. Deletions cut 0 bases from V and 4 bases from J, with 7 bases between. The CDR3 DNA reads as TGTGCCAGCAGCTTAACAGGACTTTACGAGCAGTACGTC. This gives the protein CASSLTGLYEQYV.

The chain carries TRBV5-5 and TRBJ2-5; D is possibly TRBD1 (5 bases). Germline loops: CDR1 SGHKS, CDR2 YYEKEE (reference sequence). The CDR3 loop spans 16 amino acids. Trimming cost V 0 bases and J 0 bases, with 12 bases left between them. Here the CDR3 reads CASSLVSGPYQETQYF. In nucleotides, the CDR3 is TGTGCCAGCAGCTTGGTGTCAGGGCCGTACCAAGAGACCCAGTACTTC.

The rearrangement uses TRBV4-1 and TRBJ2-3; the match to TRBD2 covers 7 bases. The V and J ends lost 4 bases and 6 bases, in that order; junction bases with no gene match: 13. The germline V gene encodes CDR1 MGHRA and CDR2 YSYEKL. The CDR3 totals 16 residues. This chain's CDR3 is CASSRGLAVQEDTQYF. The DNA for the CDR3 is TGCGCCAGCAGCCGAGGCCTAGCGGTCCAGGAGGATACGCAGTATTTT.

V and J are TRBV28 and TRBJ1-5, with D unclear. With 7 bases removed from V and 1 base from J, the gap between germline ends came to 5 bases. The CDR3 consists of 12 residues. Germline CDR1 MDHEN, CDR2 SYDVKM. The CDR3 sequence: CASTGSNQPQHF. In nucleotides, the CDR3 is TGTGCCAGCACCGGGAGCAATCAGCCCCAGCATTTT. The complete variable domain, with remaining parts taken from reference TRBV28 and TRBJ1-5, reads DVKVTQSSRYLVKRTGEKVFLECVQDMDHENMFWYRQDPGLGLRLIYFSYDVKMKEKGDIPEGYSVSREKKERFSLILESASTNQTSMYLCASTGSNQPQHFGDGTRLSIL.

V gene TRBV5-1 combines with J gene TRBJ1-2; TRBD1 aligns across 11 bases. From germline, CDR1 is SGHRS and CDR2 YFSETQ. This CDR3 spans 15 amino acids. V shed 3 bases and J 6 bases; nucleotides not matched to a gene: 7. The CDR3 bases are TGCGCCAGCAGCTCATCACCGGACAGGGGGCATGGCTACACCTTC. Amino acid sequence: CASSSSPDRGHGYTF.

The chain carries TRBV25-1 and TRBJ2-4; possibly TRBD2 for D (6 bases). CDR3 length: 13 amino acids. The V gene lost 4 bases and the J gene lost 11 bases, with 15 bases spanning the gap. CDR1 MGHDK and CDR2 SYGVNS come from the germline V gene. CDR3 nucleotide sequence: TGTGCCAGCAGTGGGGACTTCACGGGGGTTCAGTACTTC. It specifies CASSGDFTGVQYF.

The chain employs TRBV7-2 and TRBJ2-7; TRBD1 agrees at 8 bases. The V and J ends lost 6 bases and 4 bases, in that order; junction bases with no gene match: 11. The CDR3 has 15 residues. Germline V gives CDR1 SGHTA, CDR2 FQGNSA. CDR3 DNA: TGTGCCAGCAGTCTATCTGCAGGGGGCTCATACGAGCAGTACTTC. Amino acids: CASSLSAGGSYEQYF. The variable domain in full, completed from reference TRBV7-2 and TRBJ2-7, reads GAGVSQSPSNKVTEKGKDVELRCDPISGHTALYWYRQSLGQGLEFLIYFQGNSAPDKSGLPSDRFSAERTGGSVSTLTIQRTQQEDSAVYLCASSLSAGGSYEQYFGPGTRLTVT.

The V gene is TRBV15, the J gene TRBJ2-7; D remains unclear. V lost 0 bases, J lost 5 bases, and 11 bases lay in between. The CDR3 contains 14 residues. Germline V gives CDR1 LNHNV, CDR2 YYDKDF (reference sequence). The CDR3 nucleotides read TGTGCCACCAGCAGAGATTTGGGCTTGGACGAGCAGTACTTC. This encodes CATSRDLGLDEQYF.

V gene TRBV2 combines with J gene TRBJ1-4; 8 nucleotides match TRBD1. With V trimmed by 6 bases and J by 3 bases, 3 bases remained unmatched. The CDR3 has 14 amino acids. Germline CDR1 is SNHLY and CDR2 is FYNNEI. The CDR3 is CASSVTGANEKLFF. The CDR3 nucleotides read TGTGCCAGCAGCGTGACAGGGGCTAATGAAAAACTGTTTTTT.

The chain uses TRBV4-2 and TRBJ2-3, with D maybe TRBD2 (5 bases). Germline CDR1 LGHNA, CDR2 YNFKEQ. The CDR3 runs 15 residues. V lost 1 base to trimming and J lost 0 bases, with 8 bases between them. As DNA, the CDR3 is TGTGCCAGCAGCCAAGCCGAGCGGAGCACAGATACGCAGTATTTT. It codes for CASSQAERSTDTQYF.

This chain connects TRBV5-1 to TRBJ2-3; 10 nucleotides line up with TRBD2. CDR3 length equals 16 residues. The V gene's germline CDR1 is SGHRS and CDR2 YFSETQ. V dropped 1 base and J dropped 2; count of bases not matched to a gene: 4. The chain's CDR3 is CASSLLGLATTDTQYF. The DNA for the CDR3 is TGCGCCAGCAGCTTGCTGGGACTAGCGACCACAGATACGCAGTATTTT.

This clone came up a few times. The CDR3 bases are TGTGCCTGGAGTCTCTGGGGCACCTACGAGCAGTACTTC. Its translation is CAWSLWGTYEQYF. The chain employs TRBV30 and TRBJ2-7, with a tentative D call TRBD1 (5 bases). The CDR3 length is 13 residues. Trimming took 2 bases from V and 2 from J, leaving 10 bases between them. CDR1 is GTSNPN and CDR2 is SVGIG in the germline V gene (reference sequence).

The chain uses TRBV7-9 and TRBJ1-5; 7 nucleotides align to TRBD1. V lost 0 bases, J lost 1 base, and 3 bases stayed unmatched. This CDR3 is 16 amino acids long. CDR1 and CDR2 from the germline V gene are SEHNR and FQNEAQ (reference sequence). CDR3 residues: CASSLASGGSNQPQHF. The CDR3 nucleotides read TGTGCCAGCAGCTTAGCGTCAGGGGGGAGCAATCAGCCCCAGCATTTT.

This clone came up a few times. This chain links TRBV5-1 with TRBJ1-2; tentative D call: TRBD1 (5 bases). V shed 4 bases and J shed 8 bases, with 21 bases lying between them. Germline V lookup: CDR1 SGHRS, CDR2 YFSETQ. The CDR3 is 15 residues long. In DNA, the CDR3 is TGCGCCAGCAGCCCTCGGGACCCGTTTGGGGGGGGCTACACCTTC. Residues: CASSPRDPFGGGYTF.

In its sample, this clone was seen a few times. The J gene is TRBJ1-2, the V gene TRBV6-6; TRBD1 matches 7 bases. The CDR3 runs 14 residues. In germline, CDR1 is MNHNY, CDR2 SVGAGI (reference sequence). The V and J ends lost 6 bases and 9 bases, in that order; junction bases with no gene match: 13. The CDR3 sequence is CASSQLDRQGSYTF. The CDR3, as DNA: TGTGCCAGCAGCCAATTGGACAGGCAAGGTAGCTACACCTTC.

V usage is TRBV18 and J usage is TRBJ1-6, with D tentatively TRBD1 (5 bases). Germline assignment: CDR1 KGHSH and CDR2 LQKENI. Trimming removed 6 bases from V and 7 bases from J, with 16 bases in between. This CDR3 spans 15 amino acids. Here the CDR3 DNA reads TGTGCCAGCTCTGACAGTTCCGCAATAAATTCACCCCTCCACTTT. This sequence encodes CASSDSSAINSPLHF.

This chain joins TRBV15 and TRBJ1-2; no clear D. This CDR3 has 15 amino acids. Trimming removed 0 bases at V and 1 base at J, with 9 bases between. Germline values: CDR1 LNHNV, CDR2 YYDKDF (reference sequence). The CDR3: CATSRDQQSNYGYTF. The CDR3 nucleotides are TGTGCCACCAGCAGAGATCAACAGAGTAACTATGGCTACACCTTC.

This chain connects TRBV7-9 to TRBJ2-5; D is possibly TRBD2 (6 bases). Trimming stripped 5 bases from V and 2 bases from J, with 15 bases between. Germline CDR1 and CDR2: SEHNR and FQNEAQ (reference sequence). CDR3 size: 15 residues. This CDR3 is CASSPVGGLQETQYF. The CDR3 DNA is TGTGCCAGCAGCCCGGTGGGAGGATTGCAAGAGACCCAGTACTTC.